This entry concerns a single T cell receptor (beta chain). What it binds is unknown. The data were taken from a study of memory CD4+ T cells and cytomegalovirus serostatus. Overall study findings and caveats: CD4+ memory repertoires contained about two fifths of the roughly 160 reported CMV TCRbeta sequences.

As originally analysed: After removing out-of-frame reads, 2 million to 2.5 million distinct TCRbeta sequences remained. Method: immunoSEQ multiplex PCR; TCRdb's copy keeps in-frame clones and lacks some. V and J calls and clone size are given by that table; D and trimming were obtained from the DNA. The sample has around 40,000 clones, around 79% seen once. Germline V lookup: CDR1 SGHNT, CDR2 YYREEE (reference sequence). The CDR3 sequence is 14 residues long. The V gene end was trimmed by 0 bases and the J gene end by 9 bases; junction bases not matched to a gene: 1. Single viable CD3+CD4+CD8-CD45RO+ cells were sorted as the memory CD4+ T cells. CMV serostatus came from serum IgG against pp150, pp28, p38, p52.

This receptor was obtained from an adult in good health and CMV-seronegative. What was sequenced was memory CD4+ T cells from blood. This rearrangement joins TRBV5-4 to TRBJ1-6, with 9 bases lining up with TRBD1. The CDR3 is CASSLGDRASPLHF. The DNA for the CDR3 is TGTGCCAGCAGCTTGGGGGACAGGGCTTCACCCCTCCACTTT. Full variable domain (rest looked up from reference TRBV5-4 and TRBJ1-6): ETGVTQSPTHLIKTRGQQVTLRCSSQSGHNTVSWYQQALGQGPQFIFQYYREEENGRGNFPPRFSGLQFPNYSSELNVNALELDDSALYLCASSLGDRASPLHFGNGTRLTVT.